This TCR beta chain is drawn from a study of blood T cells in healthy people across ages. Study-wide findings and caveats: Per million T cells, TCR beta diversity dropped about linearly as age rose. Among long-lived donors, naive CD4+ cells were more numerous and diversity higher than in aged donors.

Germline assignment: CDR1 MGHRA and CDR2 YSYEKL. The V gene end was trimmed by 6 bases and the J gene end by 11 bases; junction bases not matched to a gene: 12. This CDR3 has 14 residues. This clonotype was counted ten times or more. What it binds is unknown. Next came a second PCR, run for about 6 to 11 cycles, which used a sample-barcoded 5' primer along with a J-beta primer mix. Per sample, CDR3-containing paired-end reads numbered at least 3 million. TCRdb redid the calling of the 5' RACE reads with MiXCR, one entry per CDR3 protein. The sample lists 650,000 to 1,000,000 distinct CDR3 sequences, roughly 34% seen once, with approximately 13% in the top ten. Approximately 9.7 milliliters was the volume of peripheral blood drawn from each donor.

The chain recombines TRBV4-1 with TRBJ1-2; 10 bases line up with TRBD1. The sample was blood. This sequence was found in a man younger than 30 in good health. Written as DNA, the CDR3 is TGCGCCAGCAGAAAGACAGGGGGCGACACCCCTTACACCTTC. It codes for CASRKTGGDTPYTF.